The next 8 T cell receptor beta chains were all read from a single sample in a study of T cells in localized non-small cell lung cancer (dated by TCRdb to between 2020 and 2021). The library was made by the immunoSEQ multiplex PCR assay. The clones in this table, taken by TCRdb from immuneACCESS, are in-frame only. Not every clone is retained; where verified, under half of the shortfall comes from an unresolved V gene, and the cause of the rest is unknown. This sample has roughly 24,000 clones in its table, and 81% of those were observed once. Of the sample, 8.5% to 10% falls within the top ten clones. Here the sequenced sample was peripheral blood, taken before any cancer treatment. The receptors were gathered from a man between 40 and 69 years old with stage III squamous cell lung carcinoma.

The rearrangement links TRBV19 to TRBJ2-6, with no clear D. The CDR3 consists of 15 residues. V was trimmed by 6 bases and J by 0 bases, leaving 9 bases between them. Germline V gene lookup returns CDR1 LNHDA and CDR2 SQIVND (reference sequence). The CDR3 is CASRVDLSGANVLTF. In DNA, the CDR3 is TGTGCCAGTAGGGTTGATCTCTCTGGGGCCAACGTCCTGACTTTC.

V usage is TRBV5-1 and J usage is TRBJ1-1; unclear D gene. The CDR3 extends over 13 amino acids. V lost 0 bases, J lost 5 bases, and 8 bases lay in between. Germline CDR1 reads SGHRS; CDR2 reads YFSETQ. CDR3 residues: CASSLGATTEAFF. CDR3 nucleotides: TGCGCCAGCAGCTTGGGAGCCACAACTGAAGCTTTCTTT.

The chain combines TRBV11-2 with TRBJ2-1; 10 nucleotides line up with TRBD2. The CDR3 loop spans 16 amino acids. V trimming: 5 bases; J trimming: 5 bases; junction bases outside the gene matches: 9. Germline V gives CDR1 SGHAT, CDR2 FQNNGV. CDR3 in DNA: TGTGCCAGCAGCCCCCAAGCGGGGGGGATTGACAATGAGCAGTTCTTC. The encoded protein is CASSPQAGGIDNEQFF.

The DNA for the CDR3 is TGCGCCAGCAGCTTGGGGTTGGGAGATGAGCAGTTCTTC. Translated: CASSLGLGDEQFF. The genes are TRBV5-1 and TRBJ2-1; maybe TRBD2 (5 bases). This CDR3 contains 13 residues. Trimming pared 0 bases from V and 8 bases from J, leaving 9 bases between. CDR1 is SGHRS and CDR2 is YFSETQ in the germline V gene. Combining the CDR3 with reference TRBV5-1 and TRBJ2-1 gives the whole variable domain KAGVTQTPRYLIKTRGQQVTLSCSPISGHRSVSWYQQTPGQGLQFLFEYFSETQRNKGNFPGRFSGRQFSNSRSEMNVSTLELGDSALYLCASSLGLGDEQFFGPGTRLTVL.

This chain joins TRBV2 and TRBJ1-2, with D tentatively TRBD1 (6 bases). Trimming removed 7 bases from V and 2 bases from J, with 17 bases in between. In germline, CDR1 is SNHLY, CDR2 FYNNEI. The CDR3 is 15 residues long. As DNA, the CDR3 is TGTGCCAGCACCTCTCCAAGGGGGGGGAACTATGGCTACACCTTC. It yields the protein CASTSPRGGNYGYTF. Using reference TRBV2 and TRBJ1-2 for the parts outside the CDR3, the full variable domain is EPEVTQTPSHQVTQMGQEVILRCVPISNHLYFYWYRQILGQKVEFLVSFYNNEISEKSEIFDDQFSVERPDGSNFTLKIRSTKLEDSAMYFCASTSPRGGNYGYTFGSGTRLTVV.

V usage is TRBV7-9 and J usage is TRBJ1-2; possibly TRBD1 for D (6 bases). CDR1 SEHNR and CDR2 FQNEAQ come from the germline V gene (reference sequence). V was trimmed by 6 bases and J by 8 bases, leaving 19 bases between them. The CDR3 extends over 14 amino acids. The CDR3 is CASSFPLQGGGYTF. The DNA of the CDR3 is TGTGCCAGCAGTTTCCCCCTACAGGGAGGAGGCTACACCTTC.

The V call is TRBV7-8, the J call TRBJ1-6; D remains ambiguous. This CDR3 spans 14 amino acids. The V end was cut by 1 base, the J end by 8 bases, with 9 bases between. Germline loops: CDR1 SGHVS, CDR2 FQNEAQ. CDR3 sequence (DNA): TGTGCCAGCAGCTTAGAGGGTTGGGATTCACCCCTCCACTTT. It encodes CASSLEGWDSPLHF.

The rearrangement joins TRBV9 to TRBJ2-2; no definite D call. Germline CDR1 is SGDLS and CDR2 is YYNGEE. Between the trimmed V and J ends, which lost 4 bases and 4 bases, there was a span of 11 bases. The CDR3 contains 14 residues. The CDR3 protein is CASSQIVGTGELFF. As DNA, the CDR3 is TGTGCCAGCAGCCAGATCGTGGGCACCGGGGAGCTGTTTTTT.